Listed below are T cell receptor beta chains from one sample, sequenced in a study of shared clonotypes between healthy human individuals. Some clones are missing from TCRdb's copy, which holds only in-frame ones; the method was immunoSEQ multiplex PCR. The table includes about 990,000 clones, about four fifths detected once. The sample comprised memory CD4+ T cells from PBMCs. The receptors derive from a man aged 18 to 29 in good health. Some clones in this sample may be carry-over from other donors' samples. The CDR3 runs from the conserved cysteine through the conserved F or W. D genes are given only for firm matches. Clone size is not always given. Where it is, it says once, few, many or a class for expanded clones.

D gene	J gene	clone size	V gene	CDR3 DNA	CDR3 protein
NA	TRBJ2-2	once	TRBV2	TGTGCCAGCAGAGAGAGGGGACGGACGAACACCGGGGAGCTGTTTTTT	CASRERGRTNTGELFF
NA	TRBJ1-3	NA	TRBV28	TGTGCCAGCAGTTTAGTGGGTACTGGAAACACCATATATTTT	CASSLVGTGNTIYF
NA	TRBJ2-5	NA	TRBV5-1	TGCGCCAGCAGCTTTACTGGGAACTCCCGAGAGACCCAGTACTTC	CASSFTGNSRETQYF
NA	TRBJ2-5	few	TRBV7-7	TGTGCCAGCAGCCGATCTGGGGAGGAGACCCAGTACTTC	CASSRSGEETQYF
NA	TRBJ2-7	NA	TRBV5-1	TGCGCCAGCAGCTTGTCAGGGGTCTACGAGCAGTACTTC	CASSLSGVYEQYF
NA	TRBJ1-4	NA	TRBV2	TGTGCCAGCAGTGAACTCCTCCCCGGTGAAAAACTGTTTTTT	CASSELLPGEKLFF
TRBD2	TRBJ2-7	NA	TRBV4-2	TGTGCCAGCAGCCAAGAGGCTAGCGGAACGGACGAGCAGTACTTC	CASSQEASGTDEQYF
TRBD1	TRBJ2-7	NA	TRBV28	TGTGCCAGCAGGCCCCGGGACAGTACCTCCTACGAGCAGTACTTC	CASRPRDSTSYEQYF
TRBD2	TRBJ2-1	NA	TRBV19	TGTGCCAGTAGTACGGGAGGGCTGGGTAATGAGCAGTTCTTC	CASSTGGLGNEQFF
NA	TRBJ1-4	NA	TRBV30	TGTGCCTGGAGTGAGGGGCCTAATGAAAAACTGTTTTTT	CAWSEGPNEKLFF
NA	TRBJ2-2	few	TRBV30	TGTGCCTGGAGTGTACAGGGCACCGGGGAGCTGTTTTTT	CAWSVQGTGELFF
TRBD1	TRBJ1-1	once	TRBV15	TGTGCCACCAGCACGGGACAGGGGGCACCCGGATGGGGGAACACTGAAGCTTTCTTT	CATSTGQGAPGWGNTEAFF
TRBD1	TRBJ2-7	once	TRBV29-1	TGCAGCGTGCGACCGGGACAGGGGGCCTACGAGCAGTACTTC	CSVRPGQGAYEQYF
TRBD1	TRBJ1-1	NA	TRBV5-4	TGTGCCAGCAGCTTGACAGGGGTAGCGGCTTTCTTT	CASSLTGVAAFF
TRBD1	TRBJ1-4	NA	TRBV5-4	TGTGCCAGCAGCTCGGCAAGGGACAGGGAAAAACTGTTTTTT	CASSSARDREKLFF
TRBD1	TRBJ2-2	NA	TRBV18	TGTGCCAGCTCACGGACAGGGTATTCGAACACCGGGGAGCTGTTTTTT	CASSRTGYSNTGELFF
NA	TRBJ2-4	NA	TRBV5-8	TGTGCCAGCAGCTTGGTAACGGGGGTAGGAGCCAAAAACATTCAGTACTTC	CASSLVTGVGAKNIQYF
TRBD1	TRBJ2-1	NA	TRBV28	TGTGCCAGCAGCGGAAAATGGGGACAGGGGCGGGGGAATGAGCAGTTCTTC	CASSGKWGQGRGNEQFF
TRBD2	TRBJ2-1	few	TRBV5-6	TGTGCCAGCAGCTCGCCGACTAGCGGGAGGGTCGACAATGAGCAGTTCTTC	CASSSPTSGRVDNEQFF
NA	TRBJ2-2	NA	TRBV11-2	TGTGCCAGCAGCTCTCAGGATAGCGGGGAGCTGTTTTTT	CASSSQDSGELFF
NA	TRBJ1-5	NA	TRBV28	TGTGCCAGCAGTTGGGGAAGGGGACAGCCCCAGCATTTT	CASSWGRGQPQHF
NA	TRBJ2-3	NA	TRBV7-9	TGTGCCAGCAGCTTAGCGGGAGCCCCCGGGGATACGCAGTATTTT	CASSLAGAPGDTQYF
NA	TRBJ2-5	NA	TRBV2	TGTGCCAGCAGCGAGTTTCCTCAAGAGACCCAGTACTTC	CASSEFPQETQYF
TRBD2	TRBJ2-7	many	TRBV5-4	TGTGCCAGCAGCTTGGGGCTAGCGGGTTCCTACGAGCAGTACTTC	CASSLGLAGSYEQYF
NA	TRBJ1-2	NA	TRBV7-2	TGTGCCAGCAGCTTAGGGGACATCCAGGGCTACACCTTC	CASSLGDIQGYTF
TRBD2	TRBJ2-2	NA	TRBV5-1	TGCGCCAGCAGCCCGATTAGCGGGTCGAGCACCGGGGAGCTGTTTTTT	CASSPISGSSTGELFF
NA	TRBJ2-3	NA	TRBV18	TGTGCCAGCTCGGCAGGGGTCCCCAGCACAGATACGCAGTATTTT	CASSAGVPSTDTQYF
NA	TRBJ1-5	NA	TRBV7-4	TGTGCCAGCAGCTTACCCCCGAAAGCAGTTAGCAATCAGCCCCAGCATTTT	CASSLPPKAVSNQPQHF
NA	TRBJ1-1	NA	TRBV5-1	TGCGCCAGCAGCTTTAGTCCGGATAGGAACACTGAAGCTTTCTTT	CASSFSPDRNTEAFF
TRBD2	TRBJ2-1	NA	TRBV7-6	TGTGCCAGCAGCTCTGTAGTAGCGGGAGACGGGGGGGATGAGCAGTTCTTC	CASSSVVAGDGGDEQFF
TRBD2	TRBJ2-7	few	TRBV5-1	TGCGCCAGCAGCCAGACTAGCGGGAGTCGCTACGAGCAGTACTTC	CASSQTSGSRYEQYF
NA	TRBJ2-7	NA	TRBV27	TGTGCCAGCAGCCGCCGAGCGGAGGCCGCGTACGAGCAGTACTTC	CASSRRAEAAYEQYF
TRBD1	TRBJ1-1	NA	TRBV5-4	TGTGCCAGCAGCCCTGCCAGAGGACAGGTTAACACTGAAGCTTTCTTT	CASSPARGQVNTEAFF
TRBD2	TRBJ2-1	NA	TRBV19	TGTGCCAGTTCAACCCGGGGTAGCGGGAGTGATGAGCAGTTCTTC	CASSTRGSGSDEQFF
TRBD1	TRBJ1-2	NA	TRBV19	TGTGCCAGTAGTATGAGCCCGGGACAGGGCCCCTATGGCTACACCTTC	CASSMSPGQGPYGYTF
NA	TRBJ2-3	NA	TRBV18	TGTGCCAGCTCACTGCAGGGGATGGTGACCACAGATACGCAGTATTTT	CASSLQGMVTTDTQYF
TRBD1	TRBJ2-5	NA	TRBV10-1	TGCGCCAGCACCACTCAGGGGGACAGGGGTCGGTACGTAGAGACCCAGTACTTC	CASTTQGDRGRYVETQYF
TRBD1	TRBJ2-3	NA	TRBV7-3	TGTGCCAGCGGTGAACTGGGACAGGCATTAGAAACGCAGTATTTT	CASGELGQALETQYF
NA	TRBJ1-2	NA	TRBV28	TGTGCCAGCAGACAACAGGGCTATGGCTACACCTTC	CASRQQGYGYTF
TRBD2	TRBJ2-5	NA	TRBV7-2	TGTGCCAGCACCCTCCAGGCGGGAGACTCGGGCCAGTACTTC	CASTLQAGDSGQYF
TRBD2	TRBJ2-7	few	TRBV7-2	TGTGCCAGCAGCTCATCAGCGGGAGCGAGGTACGAGCAGTACTTC	CASSSSAGARYEQYF
NA	TRBJ2-7	NA	TRBV6-4	TGTGCCAGCAGTGAGAAGTTATGTAGGGGCCGGTCCTACGAGCAGTACTTC	CASSEKLCRGRSYEQYF
NA	TRBJ1-4	NA	TRBV28	TGTGCCAGCAGTTTTAGGGGCACTAATGAAAAACTGTTTTTT	CASSFRGTNEKLFF
TRBD2	TRBJ2-5	many	TRBV4-1	TGCGCCAGCAGCCGTCCAACGGGGGGGCGAGAGACCCAGTACTTC	CASSRPTGGRETQYF